Below, 32 T cell receptor beta chains from the same sample are listed, as sequenced in a study of T cell responses to AZD1222 COVID-19 vaccine. Some clones are missing from TCRdb's copy, which holds only in-frame ones; the method was immunoSEQ multiplex PCR. The table shows around 94,000 clones, with about 89% occurring only once. The sequences come from peripheral blood, collected on day 0 of AZD1222 vaccination. The origin of the receptors is an adult in good health.

The chain carries TRBV19 and TRBJ1-6; TRBD1 aligns across 7 bases. Germline V gene data show CDR1 as LNHDA and CDR2 as SQIVND (reference sequence). V was pared by 1 base and J by 0 bases, with 0 bases of the junction left unmatched. This CDR3 region has 16 residues. CDR3 in DNA: TGTGCCAGTAGTATAGCAGGGGGCTCCTATAATTCACCCCTCCACTTT. Protein product: CASSIAGGSYNSPLHF.

This rearrangement joins TRBV2 to TRBJ2-3; D is undetermined. Trimming took off 3 bases at V and 5 bases at J, with 9 bases between the two ends. Looked up from germline, CDR1 is SNHLY and CDR2 is FYNNEI. The CDR3 sequence is 13 residues long. The CDR3 protein is CASSDESVDTQYF. The DNA of the CDR3 is TGTGCCAGCAGTGACGAATCGGTAGATACGCAGTATTTT.

The V gene is TRBV5-1, the J gene TRBJ2-1, with unresolved D. V lost 5 bases and J lost 5, with 11 bases in between. Per the germline V gene, CDR1 is SGHRS and CDR2 is YFSETQ. The CDR3 runs 13 residues. The CDR3 DNA reads TGCGCCAGCAGAAATGTTGGGAACAATGAGCAGTTCTTC. Its translation: CASRNVGNNEQFF.

The V gene is TRBV11-2, the J gene TRBJ1-2; possibly TRBD1 for D (5 bases). Germline CDR1 reads SGHAT; CDR2 reads FQNNGV. V lost 7 bases, J lost 4 bases, and 19 bases lay in between. This CDR3 is built from 15 residues. CDR3 sequence (DNA): TGTGCCAGCACCCTGGACATGAGCGGGAGCTATGGCTACACCTTC. It encodes CASTLDMSGSYGYTF. Supplemented by reference TRBV11-2 and TRBJ1-2, the full variable domain reads EAGVAQSPRYKIIEKRQSVAFWCNPISGHATLYWYQQILGQGPKLLIQFQNNGVVDDSQLPKDRFSAERLKGVDSTLKIQPAKLEDSAVYLCASTLDMSGSYGYTFGSGTRLTVV.

J is TRBJ1-3 and V is TRBV4-2, with a weak D call TRBD1 (6 bases). Germline CDR1 LGHNA, CDR2 YNFKEQ. The V end was cut by 8 bases, the J end by 0 bases, with 17 bases between. The CDR3 totals 16 residues. CDR3 DNA sequence: TGTGCCAGCGGTTCAGGACAGACCGACTCTGGAAACACCATATATTTT. As protein: CASGSGQTDSGNTIYF.

The chain couples TRBV12-2 to TRBJ1-2; TRBD1, the D gene given by the table, was not confirmed from the DNA. TRBV12-2 is a pseudogene locus. The CDR3 runs 16 residues. The DNA of the CDR3 is TGTGCAAGTCGCTTAGCGTTCCCAGGGGGCAGGGAAGGCTACACCTTC. Encoded protein: CASRLAFPGGREGYTF.

This clone was recorded a few times. This rearrangement joins TRBV5-6 to TRBJ1-1, with D unresolved. The CDR3 sequence is 15 residues long. The ends were cut back, 0 bases at V and 0 bases at J, with 9 bases in the middle. Germline V gives CDR1 SGHDT, CDR2 YYEEEE. CDR3 coding DNA: TGTGCCAGCAGCTTGGGCCAGCCTTTGAACACTGAAGCTTTCTTT. Its translation: CASSLGQPLNTEAFF.

The V gene is TRBV12-5, the J gene TRBJ1-1; D is possibly TRBD1 (5 bases). In germline, CDR1 is LGHNT, CDR2 FRNRAP. The ends were cut back, 3 bases at V and 1 base at J, with 9 bases in the middle. This CDR3 contains 14 residues. The CDR3, as DNA: TGTGCTAGTGGTTTTGGGACGGAGAACACTGAAGCTTTCTTT. This gives the protein CASGFGTENTEAFF.

The genes are TRBV4-1 and TRBJ1-6, with a possible D match to TRBD1 (6 bases). CDR3 length: 16 residues. The V and J ends lost 1 base and 8 bases respectively, with 15 bases between them. Germline CDR1 reads MGHRA; CDR2 reads YSYEKL. The CDR3 DNA is TGCGCCAGCAGCCAAGCCCTTTGGACAGATTATTCACCCCTCCACTTT. Translating gives CASSQALWTDYSPLHF.

The chain couples TRBV5-1 to TRBJ1-1; no reliable D call. The CDR3 consists of 14 residues. Trimming stripped 3 bases from V and 4 bases from J, with 13 bases between. Germline V gene sequence: CDR1 SGHRS, CDR2 YFSETQ. The CDR3 spells CASSSVPGGTEAFF. As DNA, the CDR3 is TGCGCCAGCAGCTCTGTCCCAGGCGGCACTGAAGCTTTCTTT. Variable domain in full (rest from reference TRBV5-1 and TRBJ1-1): KAGVTQTPRYLIKTRGQQVTLSCSPISGHRSVSWYQQTPGQGLQFLFEYFSETQRNKGNFPGRFSGRQFSNSRSEMNVSTLELGDSALYLCASSSVPGGTEAFFGQGTRLTVV.

The chain links TRBV30 to TRBJ1-5; D is uncertain. Germline values: CDR1 GTSNPN, CDR2 SVGIG (reference sequence). V lost 5 bases and J lost 0, with 14 bases in between. The CDR3 is 15 amino acids. Written as DNA, the CDR3 is TGTGCCTGGGGTTTGGGTACAGCTAGCAATCAGCCCCAGCATTTT. Translated: CAWGLGTASNQPQHF.

The rearrangement joins TRBV7-9 to TRBJ2-7; D gene unclear. The CDR3 contains 13 residues. Germline V lookup: CDR1 SEHNR, CDR2 FQNEAQ (reference sequence). Trimming shortened V by 1 base and J by 7 bases, and 11 bases separated the two germline ends. The DNA of the CDR3 is TGTGCCAGCAGCTTAGGGATCCCTCGGGAGCAGTACTTC. As protein: CASSLGIPREQYF.

This clone was observed once. V gene TRBV30 combines with J gene TRBJ1-5; 12 nucleotides line up with TRBD1. V shed 2 bases and J 7 bases; nucleotides not matched to a gene: 9. CDR1 and CDR2 from the germline V gene are GTSNPN and SVGIG (reference sequence). The length of the CDR3 is 16 residues. CDR3 protein: CAWSRGQGAAGQPQHF. The CDR3 DNA reads TGTGCCTGGAGTAGGGGACAGGGGGCAGCTGGCCAGCCCCAGCATTTT.

The chain has TRBV5-1 and TRBJ2-5; TRBD1 agrees at 12 bases. This CDR3 contains 15 residues. The J segment lost 5 bases and the V segment lost 4 bases, leaving 6 bases of the junction unmatched. Germline assignment: CDR1 SGHRS and CDR2 YFSETQ. DNA of the CDR3: TGCGCCAGCAGCGGGGACAGGGGGCTGGCTGAGACCCAGTACTTC. This sequence encodes CASSGDRGLAETQYF.

The CDR3 here is CASSTGENTEAFF. CDR3 in DNA: TGTGCCAGCTCAACGGGAGAGAACACTGAAGCTTTCTTT. The rearrangement links TRBV18 to TRBJ1-1; D is unclear. Germline V gene sequence: CDR1 KGHSH, CDR2 LQKENI. CDR3 size: 13 residues. The germline V and J ends were trimmed by 5 bases and 1 base, with 8 bases remaining between them. Filled out from reference TRBV18 and TRBJ1-1, the complete variable domain reads NAGVMQNPRHLVRRRGQEARLRCSPMKGHSHVYWYRQLPEEGLKFMVYLQKENIIDESGMPKERFSAEFPKEGPSILRIQQVVRGDSAAYFCASSTGENTEAFFGQGTRLTVV.

The chain links TRBV7-2 to TRBJ1-2; 9 bases fit TRBD1. The CDR3 loop spans 18 amino acids. V shed 3 bases, J shed 4 bases, and the junction held 15 bases outside the gene matches. The germline V gene has CDR1 SGHTA and CDR2 FQGNSA. The chain's CDR3 is CASSFSRDRASKGYGYTF. Here the CDR3 DNA reads TGTGCCAGCAGCTTCAGTCGGGACAGGGCGAGCAAAGGCTATGGCTACACCTTC.

This clone was observed a few times. The chain recombines TRBV5-1 with TRBJ2-2, with D possibly being TRBD1 (5 bases). The germline V gene has CDR1 SGHRS and CDR2 YFSETQ. Trimming shortened V by 4 bases and J by 1 base, and 14 bases separated the two germline ends. CDR3 length: 16 amino acids. This chain's CDR3 is CASSPTDTQNTGELFF. CDR3 coding DNA: TGCGCCAGCAGCCCAACGGACACTCAGAACACCGGGGAGCTGTTTTTT.

This clone was picked up one time. The genes are TRBV30 and TRBJ1-5; tentative D call: TRBD1 (5 bases). This CDR3 comprises 15 residues. V lost 0 bases, J lost 2 bases, and 11 bases lay in between. Germline-derived CDR1 and CDR2 are GTSNPN and SVGIG (reference sequence). The DNA for the CDR3 is TGTGCCTGGAGTGTACCTGGGGGAGGCAATCAGCCCCAGCATTTT. It encodes CAWSVPGGGNQPQHF.

CDR3 loop: CASSLDIDSPLHF. CDR3 DNA sequence: TGTGCCAGCAGCTTAGATATCGATTCACCCCTCCACTTT. The chain recombines TRBV7-9 with TRBJ1-6, with no clear D. This CDR3 has 13 residues. V was trimmed by 1 base and J by 8 bases, leaving 6 bases between them. Germline loops: CDR1 SEHNR, CDR2 FQNEAQ (reference sequence).

The chain is built from TRBV3-1 (or the pseudogene TRBV3-2) and TRBJ1-1; the D is unclear. V dropped 1 base and J dropped 1 base, with 13 bases sitting between them. This CDR3 has 16 amino acids. Germline CDR1 is LGHDT and CDR2 is YNNKEL (reference sequence). In nucleotides, the CDR3 is TGTGCCAGCAGCCAAGCCGCGGGTTGGGGGAACACTGAAGCTTTCTTT. Protein sequence: CASSQAAGWGNTEAFF.

The V and J genes are TRBV7-8 and TRBJ1-1; D gene uncertain. The V end lost 4 bases, the J end lost 0 bases, and 12 bases lay between the germline ends. CDR3 size: 15 residues. CDR1 and CDR2 (germline): SGHVS, FQNEAQ. CDR3 nucleotide sequence: TGTGCCAGCAGCTCAGGAAAAAGATTGAACACTGAAGCTTTCTTT. Amino acids: CASSSGKRLNTEAFF.

The chain carries TRBV12-5 and TRBJ1-6, with TRBD1 as a possible D gene (6 bases). From germline, CDR1 is LGHNT and CDR2 FRNRAP. Trimming pared 3 bases from V and 5 bases from J, leaving 14 bases between. This CDR3 has 16 residues. The DNA of the CDR3 is TGTGCTAGTGGTTTAGTTCAGGGGCCCCATAATTCACCCCTCCACTTT. Its protein is CASGLVQGPHNSPLHF.

The chain combines TRBV5-4 with TRBJ2-7; maybe TRBD2 (6 bases). CDR3 length equals 13 residues. CDR1 SGHNT and CDR2 YYREEE come from the germline V gene (reference sequence). Deletions cut 8 bases from V and 5 bases from J, with 17 bases between. In DNA, the CDR3 is TGTGCCAGTAACGGGGGAGGAGCGGACGAGCAGTACTTC. It is translated as CASNGGGADEQYF.

This chain links TRBV4-1 with TRBJ1-1, with D hard to call. Deletions cut 4 bases from V and 6 bases from J, with 15 bases between. Germline assignment: CDR1 MGHRA and CDR2 YSYEKL. The CDR3 is 14 residues long. The CDR3 spells CASSPQQGRAEAFF. The CDR3 DNA reads TGCGCCAGCAGCCCCCAGCAAGGCCGGGCTGAAGCTTTCTTT.

The rearrangement joins TRBV24-1 to TRBJ2-7; D may be TRBD1 (5 bases). The CDR3 totals 15 residues. Germline V gene sequence: CDR1 KGHDR, CDR2 SFDVKD. The germline V and J ends were trimmed by 0 bases and 6 bases, with 14 bases remaining between them. The DNA for the CDR3 is TGTGCCACCAGTGATTTGCAAGGGGTAGCTTGCGAGCAGTACTTC. Protein sequence: CATSDLQGVACEQYF.

V usage is TRBV5-1 and J usage is TRBJ2-3, with 14 bases that match TRBD2. CDR1 is SGHRS, CDR2 YFSETQ, per germline. Losses at the gene ends were 3 bases for V and 0 bases for J; bases not matched to a gene: 6. This CDR3 comprises 18 residues. CDR3 nucleotides: TGCGCCAGCAGCTCAGGGACTAGCGGGGGCGTAAGCACAGATACGCAGTATTTT. As protein: CASSSGTSGGVSTDTQYF.

CDR3 DNA: TGTGCCAGCACCATGACTAGCGGGGGCTTTTACAATGAGCAGTTCTTC. As protein: CASTMTSGGFYNEQFF. The chain combines TRBV7-2 with TRBJ2-1; 12 nucleotides match TRBD2. The CDR3 runs to 16 residues. Trimming took 7 bases from V and 4 from J; bases not matched to a gene: 8. Germline values: CDR1 SGHTA, CDR2 FQGNSA.

The rearrangement links TRBV18 to TRBJ2-5; weak D call: TRBD1 (5 bases). The CDR3 length is 15 residues. Trimming pared 3 bases from V and 1 base from J, leaving 12 bases between. Germline V CDR1 and CDR2: KGHSH, LQKENI. CDR3 DNA sequence: TGTGCCAGCTCACCTTTGACAGACACCCAAGAGACCCAGTACTTC. Amino acid sequence: CASSPLTDTQETQYF. The whole variable domain, filled in from reference TRBV18 and TRBJ2-5, reads NAGVMQNPRHLVRRRGQEARLRCSPMKGHSHVYWYRQLPEEGLKFMVYLQKENIIDESGMPKERFSAEFPKEGPSILRIQQVVRGDSAAYFCASSPLTDTQETQYFGPGTRLLVL.

The chain uses TRBV3-1 (or the pseudogene TRBV3-2) and TRBJ2-5; possible D gene TRBD1, 6 bases. V was shortened by 4 bases and J by 2 bases, with 14 bases between the two germline ends. The CDR3 contains 15 residues. Germline CDR1 LGHDT, CDR2 YNNKEL (reference sequence). The CDR3 is CASSLRTGQQETQYF. The CDR3 DNA follows: TGTGCCAGCAGCCTAAGAACCGGACAGCAAGAGACCCAGTACTTC.

This clone was counted a single time. The rearrangement joins TRBV7-9 to TRBJ1-5; TRBD1 is a possible D gene (5 bases). Deletions cut 0 bases from V and 6 bases from J, with 12 bases between. CDR1 is SEHNR and CDR2 is FQNEAQ in the germline V gene (reference sequence). This CDR3 region has 15 residues. The CDR3: CASSLAGGTVQPQHF. In DNA, the CDR3 is TGTGCCAGCAGCTTAGCGGGAGGGACGGTTCAGCCCCAGCATTTT.

The CDR3 DNA is TGTGCCATCTCTTCGCAGGACCTTGGGTCACCCCTCCACTTT. The encoded protein is CAISSQDLGSPLHF. V is TRBV10-3 and J is TRBJ1-6; D is undetermined. Germline CDR1 and CDR2: ENHRY and SYGVKD. V was shortened by 8 bases and J by 10 bases, with 18 bases between the two germline ends. This CDR3 contains 14 residues.

The rearrangement joins TRBV6-5 to TRBJ2-7; D is perhaps TRBD2 (6 bases). From germline, CDR1 is MNHEY and CDR2 SVGAGI. The CDR3 totals 15 residues. V was clipped by 0 bases and J by 2 bases, with 11 bases between them. DNA of the CDR3: TGTGCCAGCAGTTACTCGGAGGGACGGGCCTACGAGCAGTACTTC. It yields the protein CASSYSEGRAYEQYF.